These 10 T cell receptor beta chains originate from one sample sequenced in a study of T cell repertoires in cytomegalovirus infection. These receptors' antigens are unknown. TCRdb re-called the reads with MiXCR, one entry per CDR3 protein. The data contain about a million distinct CDR3 sequences, around 31% of them singletons. Material: cultured CD8+ T cells from PBMCs, obtained from culture after CMV antigen stimulation. Receptor source: a human donor in good health (CMV status not recorded). Some clones in this sample may be carry-over from other donors' samples.

This clonotype was counted a few times. The chain joins TRBV19 to TRBJ1-1, with no clear D. Germline V gene sequence: CDR1 LNHDA, CDR2 SQIVND (reference sequence). CDR3 size: 15 residues. Between the trimmed V and J ends, which lost 7 bases and 4 bases, there was a span of 19 bases. CDR3 nucleotides: TGTGCCAGTATGATTCTTGGTCGGCCGGGCACTGAAGCTTTCTTT. As protein: CASMILGRPGTEAFF.

This clonotype showed up just a few times. The CDR3 nucleotides read TGTGCCAGCAGTACCCCGAGGGGGAACACTGAAGCTTTCTTT. Protein sequence: CASSTPRGNTEAFF. The rearrangement links TRBV2 to TRBJ1-1; D is perhaps TRBD1 (5 bases). Between the trimmed V and J ends, which lost 5 bases and 1 base, there was a span of 11 bases. CDR3 size: 14 residues. In germline, CDR1 is SNHLY, CDR2 FYNNEI.

The chain uses TRBV12-3 or TRBV12-4 and TRBJ2-6; D possibly corresponds to TRBD2 (5 bases). The CDR3 contains 16 residues. Trimming removed 5 bases from V and 3 bases from J, with 14 bases in between. This CDR3 is CASSTPLGLGANVLTF. The CDR3 DNA sequence: TGTGCCAGCAGTACCCCTCTCGGACTTGGGGCCAACGTCCTGACTTTC.

A word on this clonotype: The germline gene is not matched at one end of the junction; a read error may be the cause. CDR3 loop: CASSIGAQSQHF. CDR3 bases: TGTGCCAGTAGTATAGGGGCTCAGTCCCAGCATTTT. The rearrangement uses TRBV19 and TRBJ1-5; no clear D gene. Germline loops: CDR1 LNHDA, CDR2 SQIVND (reference sequence). CDR3 size: 12 residues.

The J gene is TRBJ1-1, the V gene TRBV27; tentatively, D is TRBD1 (6 bases). V was clipped by 8 bases and J by 4 bases, with 14 bases between them. The CDR3 runs to 13 residues. In germline, CDR1 is MNHEY, CDR2 SMNVEV (reference sequence). The CDR3, as DNA: TGTGCCAGCCAACAGGGATTGGTCACTGAAGCTTTCTTT. Translation gives CASQQGLVTEAFF.

The CDR3 is CASTRRTAEAFF. In DNA, the CDR3 is TGTGCCAGCACCAGACGGACAGCTGAAGCTTTCTTT. The V and J genes are TRBV27 and TRBJ1-1, with TRBD1 as a possible D gene (6 bases). This CDR3 has 12 amino acids. Germline-derived CDR1 and CDR2 are MNHEY and SMNVEV (reference sequence). V lost 7 bases, J lost 6 bases, and 12 bases lay in between.

This chain connects TRBV9 to TRBJ1-2, with TRBD1 matching 9 bases. This CDR3 is built from 12 residues. The V segment lost 7 bases and the J segment 8 bases; nucleotides outside the gene matches: 6. From germline, CDR1 is SGDLS and CDR2 YYNGEE. The CDR3 loop reads CASAGTGFGYTF. DNA for the CDR3: TGTGCCAGCGCGGGGACAGGGTTCGGCTACACCTTC.

The V gene is TRBV20-1, the J gene TRBJ2-3, with 8 bases lining up with TRBD2. The CDR3 length is 13 residues. Per germline, CDR1 DFQATT and CDR2 SNEGSKA (reference sequence). J lost 4 bases, V lost 3 bases, and 3 bases had no gene match. In nucleotides, the CDR3 is TGCAGTGCTAGCGGGGGGGCCTCAGATACGCAGTATTTT. It codes for CSASGGASDTQYF.

As for this clonotype: A much larger clone lies a single base off, so this may be a read error. The chain uses TRBV7-8 and TRBJ1-1; D may be TRBD1 (6 bases). Germline V lookup: CDR1 SGHVS, CDR2 FQNEAQ. The CDR3 is 17 residues long. DNA of the CDR3: TGTGTCAGCAGCTTAGAAGACAGGCCCAGTTTGAACACTGAAGCTTTCTTT. This translates into CVSSLEDRPSLNTEAFF.

The rearrangement links TRBV29-1 to TRBJ1-2; D gene uncertain. CDR3 length: 15 residues. V lost 4 bases and J 3 bases, leaving 18 bases between the germline ends. CDR1 and CDR2 (germline): SQVTM, ANQGSEA. The CDR3 sequence is CSVGRGEGRDYGYTF. CDR3 nucleotide sequence: TGCAGCGTTGGCCGTGGGGAGGGAAGGGACTATGGCTACACCTTC.